What follows is one T cell receptor beta chain and its context. The sample is drawn from a study of CD4 T cells in relation to SARS-CoV-2 and coronaviruses. At the level of the study: The restricting HLA molecule for shared crossreactive spike epitopes was mapped.

The unexposed donors gave CD4+ T cells in about 2010-2019, prior to COVID-19. This table comes from immunoSEQ multiplex PCR, and its TCRdb copy is limited to in-frame clones, with some not included. The profile shows about 68,000 clones, 85% to 95% of them singletons. This receptor was taken from a human donor in good health. Sequenced sample: naive CD4+ T cells from PBMCs. The subset denotes: naive CD4+ T cells isolated by negative enrichment.

CDR3 residues: CASSPSRWAYNSPLHF. The DNA for the CDR3 is TGTGCCAGCAGCCCTTCCCGTTGGGCGTATAATTCACCCCTCCACTTT. The chain recombines TRBV7-2 with TRBJ1-6; D is unclear. The V gene's germline CDR1 is SGHTA and CDR2 FQGNSA. V was clipped by 5 bases and J by 4 bases, with 15 bases between them. The CDR3 length is 16 residues.